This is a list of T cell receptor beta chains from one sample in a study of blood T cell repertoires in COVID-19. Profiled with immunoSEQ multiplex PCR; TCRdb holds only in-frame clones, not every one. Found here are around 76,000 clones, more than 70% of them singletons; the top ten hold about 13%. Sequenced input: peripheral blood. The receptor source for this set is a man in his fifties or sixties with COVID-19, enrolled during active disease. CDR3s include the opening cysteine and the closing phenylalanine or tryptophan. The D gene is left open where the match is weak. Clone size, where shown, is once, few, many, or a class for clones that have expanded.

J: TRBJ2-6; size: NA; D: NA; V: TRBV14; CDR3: CASSPRSSGANVLTF; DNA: TGTGCCAGCAGCCCCCGGAGCTCTGGGGCCAACGTCCTGACTTTC
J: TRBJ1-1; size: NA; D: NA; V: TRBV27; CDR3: CASSFSRLNTEAFF; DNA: TGTGCCAGCAGTTTCTCACGGTTGAACACTGAAGCTTTCTTT
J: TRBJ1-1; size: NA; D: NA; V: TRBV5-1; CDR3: CASSLEQLNTEAFF; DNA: TGCGCCAGCAGCTTGGAACAGCTGAACACTGAAGCTTTCTTT
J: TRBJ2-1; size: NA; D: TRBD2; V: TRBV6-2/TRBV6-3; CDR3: CASSYRLGTGTSGRNEQFF; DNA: TGTGCCAGCAGTTACCGGTTGGGGACCGGGACTAGCGGGAGAAATGAGCAGTTCTTC
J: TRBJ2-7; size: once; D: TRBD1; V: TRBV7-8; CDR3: CASSPGQGLEQYF; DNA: TGTGCCAGCAGCCCGGGACAGGGCCTCGAGCAGTACTTC
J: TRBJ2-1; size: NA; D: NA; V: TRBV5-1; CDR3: CASSSDYNNEQFF; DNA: TGCGCCAGCAGCTCGGACTACAACAATGAGCAGTTCTTC
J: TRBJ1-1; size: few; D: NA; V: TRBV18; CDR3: CASSLQTGNTEAFF; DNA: TGTGCCAGCTCACTCCAAACAGGGAACACTGAAGCTTTCTTT
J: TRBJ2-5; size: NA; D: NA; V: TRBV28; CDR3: CASALGTGAETQYF; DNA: TGTGCCAGCGCTTTGGGGACGGGAGCTGAGACCCAGTACTTC
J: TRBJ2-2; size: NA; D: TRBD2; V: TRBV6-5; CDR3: CASRSWREGSGELFF; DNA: TGTGCCAGCAGGTCCTGGCGGGAGGGGTCCGGGGAGCTGTTTTTT
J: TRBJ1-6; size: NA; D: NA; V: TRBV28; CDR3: CASSGGLSYNSPLHF; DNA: TGTGCCAGTTCCGGGGGTCTCTCCTATAATTCACCCCTCCACTTT
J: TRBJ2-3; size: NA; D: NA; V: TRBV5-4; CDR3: CASSLAQDTQYF; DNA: TGTGCCAGCAGCTTGGCTCAGGATACGCAGTATTTT
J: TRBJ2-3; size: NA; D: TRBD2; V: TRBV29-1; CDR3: CSVESRRERTDTQYF; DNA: TGCAGCGTCGAATCCAGGCGGGAGCGCACAGATACGCAGTATTTT
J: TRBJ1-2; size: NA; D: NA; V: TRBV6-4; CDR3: CASSDRGFNYGYTF; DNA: TGTGCCAGCAGTGACAGGGGGTTTAACTATGGCTACACCTTC
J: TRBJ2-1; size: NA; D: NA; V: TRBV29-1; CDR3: CSVLLRLDASNEQFF; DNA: TGCAGCGTACTACTACGGCTTGATGCGTCCAATGAGCAGTTCTTC
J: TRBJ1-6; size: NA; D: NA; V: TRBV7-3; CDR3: CASTTGGGNSPLHF; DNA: TGTGCCAGCACCACGGGTGGGGGGAATTCACCCCTCCACTTT
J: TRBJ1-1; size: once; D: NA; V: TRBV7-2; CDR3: CASSLYPGQNTEAFF; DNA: TGTGCCAGCAGTCTCTACCCAGGTCAGAACACTGAAGCTTTCTTT
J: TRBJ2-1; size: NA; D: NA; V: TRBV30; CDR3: CAWSATSIHEQFF; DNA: TGTGCCTGGAGCGCCACTAGCATCCATGAGCAGTTCTTC
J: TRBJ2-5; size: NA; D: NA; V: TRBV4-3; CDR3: CASSQVARGVETQYF; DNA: TGCGCCAGCAGCCAAGTCGCTAGAGGAGTCGAGACCCAGTACTTC
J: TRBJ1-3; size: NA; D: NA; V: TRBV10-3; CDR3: CAISESGRNTIYF; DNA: TGTGCCATCAGTGAGTCGGGCAGAAACACCATATATTTT
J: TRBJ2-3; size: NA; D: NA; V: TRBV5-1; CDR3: CASSQASRADTQYF; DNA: TGCGCCAGCAGTCAGGCCTCGCGGGCAGATACGCAGTATTTT
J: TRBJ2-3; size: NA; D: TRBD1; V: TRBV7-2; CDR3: CASSLDRLTSTDTQYF; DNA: TGTGCCAGCAGCTTGGACAGGCTTACTAGCACAGATACGCAGTATTTT
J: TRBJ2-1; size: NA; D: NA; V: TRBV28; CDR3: CASSSPPVPPFF; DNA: TGTGCCAGCAGTTCCCCGCCAGTCCCCCCTTTCTTC
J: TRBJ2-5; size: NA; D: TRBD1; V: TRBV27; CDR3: CASSGGQSQETQYF; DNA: TGTGCCAGCAGTGGGGGACAGTCCCAAGAGACCCAGTACTTC
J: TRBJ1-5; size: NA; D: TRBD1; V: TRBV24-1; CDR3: CATSAGGQTLQPQHF; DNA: TGTGCCACCAGTGCAGGGGGACAGACCTTACAGCCCCAGCATTTT
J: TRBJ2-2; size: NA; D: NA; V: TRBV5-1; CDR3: CASSSERANTGELFF; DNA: TGCGCCAGCAGCTCCGAAAGAGCGAACACCGGGGAGCTGTTTTTT
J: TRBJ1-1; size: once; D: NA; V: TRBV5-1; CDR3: CASSWGLANTEAFF; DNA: TGCGCCAGCAGCTGGGGGCTCGCGAACACTGAAGCTTTCTTT
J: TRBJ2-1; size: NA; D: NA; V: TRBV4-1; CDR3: CASSQDRINEQFF; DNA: TGCGCCAGCAGCCAAGATCGTATTAATGAGCAGTTCTTC
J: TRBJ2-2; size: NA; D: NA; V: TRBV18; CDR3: CASSPLRIGGTGELFF; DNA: TGTGCCAGCTCACCGCTACGGATCGGGGGCACCGGGGAGCTGTTTTTT
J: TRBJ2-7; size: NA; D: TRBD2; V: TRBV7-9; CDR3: CASSAGTTPVPYEQYF; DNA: TGTGCCAGCAGCGCCGGGACTACGCCCGTGCCTTACGAGCAGTACTTC
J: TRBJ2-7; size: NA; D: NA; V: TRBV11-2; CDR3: CASSLGTDSPEQYF; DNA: TGTGCCAGCAGCTTAGGGACGGACTCTCCGGAGCAGTACTTC
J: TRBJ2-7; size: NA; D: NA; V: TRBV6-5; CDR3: CASGLRLSYEQYF; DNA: TGTGCCAGCGGACTCAGACTCTCCTACGAGCAGTACTTC
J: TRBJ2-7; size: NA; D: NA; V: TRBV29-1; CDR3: CSVVAGPYEQYF; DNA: TGCAGCGTTGTCGCGGGGCCCTACGAGCAGTACTTC
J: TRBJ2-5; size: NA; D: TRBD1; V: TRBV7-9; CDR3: CASSYGTVEETQYF; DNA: TGTGCCAGCAGCTACGGGACAGTGGAAGAGACCCAGTACTTC
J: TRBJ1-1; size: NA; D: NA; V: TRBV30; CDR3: CAWKGFEGTEAFF; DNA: TGTGCCTGGAAGGGATTTGAGGGCACTGAAGCTTTCTTT
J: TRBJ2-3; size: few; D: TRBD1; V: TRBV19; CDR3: CASRRGQYTDTQYF; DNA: TGTGCCAGTAGACGGGGACAGTACACAGATACGCAGTATTTT
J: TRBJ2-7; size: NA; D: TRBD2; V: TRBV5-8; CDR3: CASSLHEGDYRSYEQYF; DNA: TGTGCCAGCAGCTTGCATGAAGGGGACTACCGCTCCTACGAGCAGTACTTC
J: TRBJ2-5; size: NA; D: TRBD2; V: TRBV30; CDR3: CAWRGLAGEETQYF; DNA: TGTGCCTGGCGGGGACTAGCGGGAGAAGAGACCCAGTACTTC
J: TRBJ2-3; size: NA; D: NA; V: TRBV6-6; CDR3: CASSRGEGWSDTQYF; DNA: TGTGCCAGCAGCCGGGGTGAGGGATGGTCAGATACGCAGTATTTT
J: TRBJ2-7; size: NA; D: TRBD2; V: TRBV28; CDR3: CASSPDVAGASYEQYF; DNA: TGTGCCAGCAGTCCCGATGTAGCGGGAGCGTCCTACGAGCAGTACTTC
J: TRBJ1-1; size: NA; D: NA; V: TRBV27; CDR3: CASVSRGAPEAFF; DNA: TGTGCCAGCGTCTCCAGGGGCGCCCCTGAAGCTTTCTTT